The sample holds a few counts of the clone carrying this T cell receptor beta chain. The entry originates in a study of OX40 agonist ivuxolimab in advanced cancers. The CDR3 spans 16 residues. Measured with immunoSEQ multiplex PCR; TCRdb has only the in-frame clones, and not every one. Among under 20,000 clones listed, roughly two thirds were seen once. The sequence derives from an adult with an advanced solid tumor such as melanoma, head and neck, liver or kidney cancer. This chain joins TRBV21-1 and TRBJ1-4; the DNA was not used to check the table's D call, TRBD1. TRBV21-1 is deemed a pseudogene. Sample: CD4+ or CD8+ T cells sorted from blood, taken in a trial of the OX40 agonist ivuxolimab. For the CDR3, the DNA is TGTGCCAGCAGCAAAGCATGGGCGCACAATGGTGAAAAACTGTTTTTT. Translated, it gives CASSKAWAHNGEKLFF.